Below are 8 T cell receptor beta chains sequenced from a single sample in a study of blood T cell repertoires in COVID-19 (TCRdb year 2020). Library generation was performed with the immunoSEQ multiplex PCR assay. The clones in this table, taken by TCRdb from immuneACCESS, are in-frame only. Not every clone is retained; where verified, under half of the shortfall comes from an unresolved V gene, and the cause of the rest is unknown. Counted in this sample were about 200,000 clones; about 85% of them appeared once. The ten biggest clones cover under 30% of the sample. The sequenced sample was PBMCs or T cells enriched from blood (not recorded which). The receptors derive from a woman in her 40s in a cohort exposed to, infected with or recovered from COVID-19 (not recorded which).

The chain combines TRBV6-5 with TRBJ2-7; TRBD1 matches 8 bases. The CDR3 is 15 residues long. In germline, CDR1 is MNHEY, CDR2 SVGAGI. Germline trimming cut 0 bases from V and 7 bases from J; bases unmatched to any gene: 8. This CDR3 is CASSYSSDRVREQYF. The CDR3 nucleotides read TGTGCCAGCAGTTACTCATCGGACAGGGTCAGGGAGCAGTACTTC.

The chain uses TRBV5-1 and TRBJ2-1; 11 nucleotides agree with TRBD2. The CDR3 is made up of 16 amino acids. Germline CDR1 SGHRS, CDR2 YFSETQ. V was clipped by 4 bases and J by 2 bases; unmatched bases: 5. The CDR3 bases are TGCGCCAGCAGCCAGCTAGCGGGGGGAACCTACAATGAGCAGTTCTTC. Translation: CASSQLAGGTYNEQFF.

This rearrangement joins TRBV2 to TRBJ2-7, with D uncertain. In germline, CDR1 is SNHLY, CDR2 FYNNEI. The V and J ends lost 7 bases and 0 bases respectively, with 10 bases between them. The CDR3 contains 13 residues. The DNA of the CDR3 is TGTGCCAGCATTGGCAGACTCTCCTACGAGCAGTACTTC. This gives the protein CASIGRLSYEQYF.

The rearrangement links TRBV21-1 to TRBJ2-1; the DNA was not compared with TRBD2, the D call given in the table. TRBV21-1 is a pseudogene segment. The CDR3 runs to 13 residues. The CDR3 region has the DNA TGTGCCAGCCCGAGCTTACGCGACAATGAGCAGTTCTTC. Translating gives CASPSLRDNEQFF.

The CDR3 spells CASTRDYEQYF. DNA of the CDR3: TGTGCCAGCACCCGGGACTACGAGCAGTACTTC. This chain connects TRBV28 to TRBJ2-7; possible D gene TRBD2, 5 bases. V shed 7 bases and J shed 3 bases, with 7 bases lying between them. The CDR3 runs to 11 residues. Looked up from germline, CDR1 is MDHEN and CDR2 is SYDVKM.

The chain carries TRBV28 and TRBJ2-1, with D perhaps matching TRBD2 (6 bases). CDR3 size: 12 residues. Germline CDR1 is MDHEN and CDR2 is SYDVKM. The ends were cut back, 9 bases at V and 13 bases at J, with 19 bases in the middle. CDR3 region: CASGRRDSLQFF. In DNA, the CDR3 is TGTGCCAGTGGGCGCCGGGACTCCCTTCAGTTCTTC.

The chain uses TRBV9 and TRBJ2-1, with D possibly TRBD1 on 6 matching bases. Germline CDR1 is SGDLS and CDR2 is YYNGEE. There are 12 residues in the CDR3. V was shortened by 0 bases and J by 15 bases, with 13 bases between the two germline ends. CDR3 sequence reads: CASSVVSGAPFF. CDR3 nucleotide sequence: TGTGCCAGCAGCGTAGTCTCAGGGGCCCCGTTCTTC.

V and J are TRBV9 and TRBJ2-1; TRBD2 aligns across 15 bases. The J segment lost 6 bases and the V segment lost 0 bases, leaving 7 bases of the junction unmatched. The CDR3 is made up of 18 amino acids. CDR1 and CDR2 from the germline V gene are SGDLS and YYNGEE. The CDR3 sequence is CASSVEGLAGGGLNEQFF. The CDR3 coding sequence is TGTGCCAGCAGCGTAGAAGGACTAGCGGGAGGGGGGCTCAATGAGCAGTTCTTC. The full variable domain, with the rest looked up from reference TRBV9 and TRBJ2-1, is DSGVTQTPKHLITATGQRVTLRCSPRSGDLSVYWYQQSLDQGLQFLIQYYNGEERAKGNILERFSAQQFPDLHSELNLSSLELGDSALYFCASSVEGLAGGGLNEQFFGPGTRLTVL.